The rows below give T cell receptor beta chains drawn from one sample of a study of siplizumab effects on memory and regulatory T cells. Here immunoSEQ multiplex PCR was the method, and the copy in TCRdb shows in-frame clones only, minus some. The sample has about 100,000 clones, about nine tenths seen once. The sequenced sample consisted of CD4+ T cells sorted from blood. The receptors shown here come from a human donor in good health. The CDR3 runs from the conserved cysteine through the conserved F or W. D genes are given only for firm matches. A row's size may be missing; if present it is once, few, many or a size class.

v_gene	abundance	d_gene	j_gene	CDR3nt	CDR3aa
TRBV11-2	NA	TRBD1	TRBJ1-1	TGTGCCAGCAGCTTACAGGGGGCGGATGCTTTCTTT	CASSLQGADAFF
TRBV6-4	NA	NA	TRBJ2-7	TGTGCCAGCAGTGGGCTCTACGAGCAGTACTTC	CASSGLYEQYF
TRBV2	NA	TRBD1	TRBJ2-5	TGTGCCAGCAGTGATGACAGGGGCGGGGAGACCCAGTACTTC	CASSDDRGGETQYF
TRBV15	NA	TRBD2	TRBJ2-7	TGTGCCACCAGCAGAGTTGGGCGGGGGTTCTACGAGCAGTACTTC	CATSRVGRGFYEQYF
TRBV5-1	NA	NA	TRBJ2-2	TGCGCCAGCAGTACCCGCTCTAGTAGCACCGGGGAGCTGTTTTTT	CASSTRSSSTGELFF
TRBV4-2	NA	NA	TRBJ2-7	TGTGCCAGCAGCCAAGGCGCTAGCAGCTCCTACGAGCAGTACTTC	CASSQGASSSYEQYF
TRBV5-1	NA	TRBD1	TRBJ2-1	TGCGCCAGCAGCGAAGGACAGGGCTCCTACAATGAGCAGTTCTTC	CASSEGQGSYNEQFF
TRBV5-1	NA	NA	TRBJ1-1	TGCGCCAGCAGCTTCAGGGGCTTTATCACTGAAGCTTTCTTT	CASSFRGFITEAFF
TRBV4-2	NA	NA	TRBJ2-5	TGTGCCAGCAGCCAAGTCGGATCAGAGACCCAGTACTTC	CASSQVGSETQYF
TRBV5-8	NA	TRBD1	TRBJ1-5	TGTGCCAGCAGCCTTGGACAGGGGGAACAGCCCCAGCATTTT	CASSLGQGEQPQHF
TRBV6-1	NA	NA	TRBJ1-2	TGTGCCAGCAGCAGGGAAGCTAACTATGGCTACACCTTC	CASSREANYGYTF
TRBV19	NA	NA	TRBJ1-2	TGTGCCAGTAGTATTACCAGGGACCCTTCAACTGGCTACACCTTC	CASSITRDPSTGYTF
TRBV10-2	NA	NA	TRBJ1-5	TGCGCCAGCAGTGAGTCTGGTCAGTTAAATCAGCCCCAGCATTTT	CASSESGQLNQPQHF
TRBV19	NA	NA	TRBJ2-5	TGTGCAAGTAAGGGGGGCAAAGAGACCCAGTACTTC	CASKGGKETQYF
TRBV2	NA	NA	TRBJ2-5	TGTGCCAGCAGTCTCTCGCGGCTAGAGACCCAGTACTTC	CASSLSRLETQYF
TRBV5-5	NA	TRBD1	TRBJ2-2	TGTGCCAGCAGTTACCGGACAGGGCACGGGGAGCTGTTTTTT	CASSYRTGHGELFF
TRBV30	NA	NA	TRBJ1-2	TGTGCCTGGAGTGTCCAACAGTCCTATGGCTACACCTTC	CAWSVQQSYGYTF
TRBV6-5	NA	NA	TRBJ2-3	TGTGCCAGCAGTCGACCTGGGAATACGCAGTATTTT	CASSRPGNTQYF
TRBV5-1	NA	NA	TRBJ1-6	TGCGCCAGCCTCCAGGGGACGGACGCCGAGGGCTCCTATAATTCACCCCTCCACTTT	CASLQGTDAEGSYNSPLHF
TRBV9	NA	NA	TRBJ1-1	TGTGCCAGCAGCGTAGATCAGGGCACTGAAGCTTTCTTT	CASSVDQGTEAFF
TRBV7-2	NA	NA	TRBJ2-2	TGTGCCAGCAGCTTAGTAAGGTCTGGGGAGCTGTTTTTT	CASSLVRSGELFF
TRBV28	NA	NA	TRBJ1-1	TGTGCCAGCAGTTTATCGGGGGGCAGGACTGAAGCTTTCTTT	CASSLSGGRTEAFF
TRBV6-5	NA	TRBD1	TRBJ2-7	TGTGCCAGCAGTTACTCGGGACAGGGGATATTCGAGCAGTACTTC	CASSYSGQGIFEQYF
TRBV25-1	NA	TRBD1	TRBJ1-1	TGTGCCAGCAGTGACCCCGGGACAGGCACTGAAGCTTTCTTT	CASSDPGTGTEAFF
TRBV5-5	NA	TRBD1	TRBJ1-3	TGTGCCAGCAGCTTTACAGGGGGCTACGAGAACACCATATATTTT	CASSFTGGYENTIYF
TRBV4-1	NA	TRBD2	TRBJ2-1	TGCGCCAGCAGCTCGAAGCGGGGTGACAATGAGCAGTTCTTC	CASSSKRGDNEQFF
TRBV6-6	NA	TRBD1	TRBJ2-7	TGTGCCGACGCCGGGGACAGGTCAGCCTACGAGCAGTACTTC	CADAGDRSAYEQYF
TRBV7-2	once	TRBD1	TRBJ1-1	TGTGCCAGCAGCTTAGTGGGCTCAGGGGGTACTGAAGCTTTCTTT	CASSLVGSGGTEAFF
TRBV18	NA	TRBD1	TRBJ1-1	TGTGCCAGCTCACCAAACAGGGGAGATACTGAAGCTTTCTTT	CASSPNRGDTEAFF